This T cell receptor (beta chain) was recorded in a study of T-cell memory formation after mild COVID-19. Study-wide points: The study detected some responding clones in pre-infection memory, suggesting cross-reactive memory joined. CD4/CD8 balance held among clones contracting day 15 to 85, and later expanders leaned CD4+.

At least ten counts were recorded for this clonotype. Its antigen is as yet unknown. V shed 7 bases and J shed 1 base, with 14 bases lying between them. The germline CDR1 and CDR2 sequences are SQVTM and ANQGSEA. The CDR3 has 14 residues. TCRdb itself ran the 5' RACE reads through MiXCR, one entry per CDR3 protein. The repertoire has tens of thousands of distinct CDR3 sequences, 12% of them found once; the top ten carry about 22%. The receptor was isolated from a man aged 18 to 29 who had mild COVID-19 (a few samples of this study predate the infection). Cell type and time point are not known. The source material was PBMCs or a T cell subset sorted from them (not recorded which). The V and J genes are TRBV29-1 and TRBJ2-1, with D perhaps being TRBD1 or TRBD2 (5 bases each). The CDR3 reads CSGTGTPSYNEQFF. As DNA, the CDR3 is TGCAGCGGAACCGGGACCCCGTCCTACAATGAGCAGTTCTTC.